This T cell receptor (beta chain) appears in the sequencing data of a study of T cells in Graves' hyperthyroidism and ophthalmopathy. Overall study results and limits: Blood held most thyroid clonotypes expanded above 0.001 frequency.

This clonotype was observed a few times. The antigen is undetermined. TCR beta CDR3 regions were amplified from RNA transcripts. Initially, a first-round RT-PCR of the TCR CDR3 employed the HTBI primer set. Each CDR3 protein is one row after TCRdb ran MiXCR on the multiplex PCR reads. The sample contains some 300,000 distinct CDR3 sequences, less than 20% of which appear only once. The germline gives CDR1 SGHRS, CDR2 YFSETQ. The CDR3 runs 14 residues. Trimming took 3 bases from V and 2 from J, leaving 10 bases between them. Used for diagnoses were clinical symptoms, serum thyroxine and TRAb, thyroid ultrasound and orbital computed tomography.

The TCR sequence derives from a man aged 45-60 years with Graves' ophthalmopathy. V and J are TRBV5-1 and TRBJ2-3; no firm D call. Input material: blood. CDR3 DNA sequence: TGCGCCAGCAGCTCCACAGCATCCACAGATACGCAGTATTTT. This sequence encodes CASSSTASTDTQYF.